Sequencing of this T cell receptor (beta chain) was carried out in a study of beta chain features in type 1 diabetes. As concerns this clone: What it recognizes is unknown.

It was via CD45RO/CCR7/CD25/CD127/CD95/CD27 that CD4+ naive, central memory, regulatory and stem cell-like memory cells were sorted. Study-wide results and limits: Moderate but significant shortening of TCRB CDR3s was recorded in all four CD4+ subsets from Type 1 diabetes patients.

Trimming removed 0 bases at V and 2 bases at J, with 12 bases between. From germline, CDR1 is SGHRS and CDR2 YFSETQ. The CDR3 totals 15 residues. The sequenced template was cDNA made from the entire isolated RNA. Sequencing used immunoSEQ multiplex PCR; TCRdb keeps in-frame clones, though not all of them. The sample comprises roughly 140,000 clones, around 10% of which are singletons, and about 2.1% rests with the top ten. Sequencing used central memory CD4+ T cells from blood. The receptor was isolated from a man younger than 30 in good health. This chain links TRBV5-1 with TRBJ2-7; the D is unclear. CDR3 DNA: TGCGCCAGCAGCTTGGAGGTAGGCAGTACCTACGAGCAGTACTTC. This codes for CASSLEVGSTYEQYF.